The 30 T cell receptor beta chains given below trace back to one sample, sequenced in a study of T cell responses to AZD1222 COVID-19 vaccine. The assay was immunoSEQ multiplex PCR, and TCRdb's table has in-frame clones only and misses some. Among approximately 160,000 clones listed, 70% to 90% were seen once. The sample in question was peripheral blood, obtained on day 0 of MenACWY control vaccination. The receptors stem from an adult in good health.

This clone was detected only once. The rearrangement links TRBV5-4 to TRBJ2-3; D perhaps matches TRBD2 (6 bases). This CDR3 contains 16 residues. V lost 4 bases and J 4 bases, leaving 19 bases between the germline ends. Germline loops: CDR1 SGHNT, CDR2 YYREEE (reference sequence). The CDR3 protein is CASSPVSGVRADTQYF. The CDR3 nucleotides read TGTGCCAGCAGCCCAGTATCGGGAGTGCGAGCAGATACGCAGTATTTT.

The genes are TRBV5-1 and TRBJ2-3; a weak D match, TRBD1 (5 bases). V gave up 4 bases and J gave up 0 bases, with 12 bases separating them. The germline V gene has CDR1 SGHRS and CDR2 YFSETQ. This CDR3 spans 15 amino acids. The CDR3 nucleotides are TGCGCCAGCAGCGTCGACAGTCCTAGCACAGATACGCAGTATTTT. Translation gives CASSVDSPSTDTQYF.

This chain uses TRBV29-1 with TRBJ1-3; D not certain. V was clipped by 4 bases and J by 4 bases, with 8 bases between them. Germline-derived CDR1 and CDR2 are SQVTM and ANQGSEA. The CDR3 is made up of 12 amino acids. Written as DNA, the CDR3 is TGCAGCGTTGTCGTCGAGGGAAACACCATATATTTT. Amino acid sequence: CSVVVEGNTIYF.

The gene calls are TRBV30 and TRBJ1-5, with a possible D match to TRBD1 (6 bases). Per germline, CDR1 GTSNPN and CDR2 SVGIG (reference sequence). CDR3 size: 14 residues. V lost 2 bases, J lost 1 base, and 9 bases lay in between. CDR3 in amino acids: CAWSQGSSNQPQHF. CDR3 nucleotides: TGTGCCTGGAGTCAGGGGAGCAGCAATCAGCCCCAGCATTTT.

The DNA for the CDR3 is TGTGCCAGCAGCCGGGACAGGGGGGGCATTCAGTACTTC. This gives the protein CASSRDRGGIQYF. The rearrangement links TRBV7-2 to TRBJ2-4; 11 bases are a match to TRBD1. Germline loops: CDR1 SGHTA, CDR2 FQGNSA. The CDR3 consists of 13 residues. The V segment lost 5 bases and the J segment 9 bases; nucleotides outside the gene matches: 3.

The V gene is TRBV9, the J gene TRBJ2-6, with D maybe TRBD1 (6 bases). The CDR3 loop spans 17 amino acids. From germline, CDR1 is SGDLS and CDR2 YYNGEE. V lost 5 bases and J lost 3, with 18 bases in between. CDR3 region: CASSNTGNELGANVLTF. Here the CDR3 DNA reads TGTGCCAGCAGTAATACAGGGAACGAACTTGGGGCCAACGTCCTGACTTTC.

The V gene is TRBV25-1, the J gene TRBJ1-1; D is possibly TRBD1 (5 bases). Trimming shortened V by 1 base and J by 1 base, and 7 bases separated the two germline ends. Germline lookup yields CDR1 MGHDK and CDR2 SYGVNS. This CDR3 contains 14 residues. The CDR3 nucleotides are TGTGCCAGCAGTGAATGGGGGGAGAACACTGAAGCTTTCTTT. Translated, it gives CASSEWGENTEAFF.

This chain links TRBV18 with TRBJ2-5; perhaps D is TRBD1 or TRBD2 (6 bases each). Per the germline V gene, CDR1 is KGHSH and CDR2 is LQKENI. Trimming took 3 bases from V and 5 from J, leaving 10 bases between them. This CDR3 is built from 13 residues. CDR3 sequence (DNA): TGTGCCAGCTCACCTCTCGGGGGCGAGACCCAGTACTTC. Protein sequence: CASSPLGGETQYF.

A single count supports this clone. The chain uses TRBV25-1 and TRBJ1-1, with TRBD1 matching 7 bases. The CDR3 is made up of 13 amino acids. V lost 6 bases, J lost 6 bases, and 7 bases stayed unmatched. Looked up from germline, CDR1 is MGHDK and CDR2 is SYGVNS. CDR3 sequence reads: CASSHRGTSEAFF. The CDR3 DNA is TGTGCCAGCAGCCACAGGGGCACTTCTGAAGCTTTCTTT.

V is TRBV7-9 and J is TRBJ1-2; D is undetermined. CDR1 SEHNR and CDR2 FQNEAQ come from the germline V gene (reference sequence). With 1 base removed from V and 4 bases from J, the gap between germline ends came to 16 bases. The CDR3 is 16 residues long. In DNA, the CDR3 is TGTGCCAGCAGCTTAGGCATCCGGGAAAGCGCCTATGGCTACACCTTC. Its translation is CASSLGIRESAYGYTF. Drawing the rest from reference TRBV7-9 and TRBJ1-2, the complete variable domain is DTGVSQNPRHKITKRGQNVTFRCDPISEHNRLYWYRQTLGQGPEFLTYFQNEAQLEKSRLLSDRFSAERPKGSFSTLEIQRTEQGDSAMYLCASSLGIRESAYGYTFGSGTRLTVV.

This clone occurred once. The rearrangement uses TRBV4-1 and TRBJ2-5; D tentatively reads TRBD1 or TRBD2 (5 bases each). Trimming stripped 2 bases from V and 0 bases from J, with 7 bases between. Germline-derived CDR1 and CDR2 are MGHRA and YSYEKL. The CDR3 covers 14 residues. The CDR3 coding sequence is TGCGCCAGCAGCCAACGGGACGACCAAGAGACCCAGTACTTC. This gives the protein CASSQRDDQETQYF.

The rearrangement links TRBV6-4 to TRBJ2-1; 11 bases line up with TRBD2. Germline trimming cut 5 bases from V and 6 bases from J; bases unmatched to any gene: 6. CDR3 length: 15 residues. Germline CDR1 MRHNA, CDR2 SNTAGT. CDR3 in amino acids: CASSSLAGEGNEQFF. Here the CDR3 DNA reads TGTGCCAGCAGTTCACTAGCGGGAGAAGGCAATGAGCAGTTCTTC.

CDR3 sequence reads: CASSGQASLQETQYF. CDR3 nucleotide sequence: TGTGCCAGCAGCGGCCAGGCCTCACTCCAAGAGACCCAGTACTTC. The chain is built from TRBV7-3 and TRBJ2-5; the D is unclear. CDR3 length equals 15 residues. Trimming removed 5 bases from V and 1 base from J, with 14 bases in between. CDR1 and CDR2 (germline): SGHTA, FQGTGA.

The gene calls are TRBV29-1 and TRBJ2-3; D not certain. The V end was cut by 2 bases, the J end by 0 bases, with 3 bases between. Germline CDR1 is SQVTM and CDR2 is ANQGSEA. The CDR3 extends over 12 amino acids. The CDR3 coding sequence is TGCAGCGTTGAACTTAGCACAGATACGCAGTATTTT. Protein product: CSVELSTDTQYF.

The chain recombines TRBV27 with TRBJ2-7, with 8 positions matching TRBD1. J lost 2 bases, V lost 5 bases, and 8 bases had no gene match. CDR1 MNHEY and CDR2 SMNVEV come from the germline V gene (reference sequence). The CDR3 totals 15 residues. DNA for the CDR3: TGTGCCAGCAGTCCGGGGACAGGAATCCCCTACGAGCAGTACTTC. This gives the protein CASSPGTGIPYEQYF.

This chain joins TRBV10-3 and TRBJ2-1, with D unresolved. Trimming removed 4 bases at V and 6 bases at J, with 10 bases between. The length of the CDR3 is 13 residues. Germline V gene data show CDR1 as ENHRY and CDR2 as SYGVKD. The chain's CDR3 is CAISAGLRNEQFF. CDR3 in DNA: TGTGCCATCAGTGCAGGTTTGCGCAATGAGCAGTTCTTC.

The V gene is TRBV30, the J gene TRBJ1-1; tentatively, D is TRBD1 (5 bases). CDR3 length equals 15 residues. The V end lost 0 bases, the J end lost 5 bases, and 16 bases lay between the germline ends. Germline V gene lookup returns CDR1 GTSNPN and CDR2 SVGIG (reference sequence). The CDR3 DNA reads TGTGCCTGGAGTGTACCCAGGGTCATTTCGACTGAAGCTTTCTTT. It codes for CAWSVPRVISTEAFF.

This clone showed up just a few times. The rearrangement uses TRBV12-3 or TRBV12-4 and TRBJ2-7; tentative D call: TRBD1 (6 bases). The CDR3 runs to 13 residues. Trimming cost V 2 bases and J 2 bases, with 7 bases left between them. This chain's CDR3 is CASSLQGPYEQYF. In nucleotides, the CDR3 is TGTGCCAGCAGTTTACAGGGGCCCTACGAGCAGTACTTC.

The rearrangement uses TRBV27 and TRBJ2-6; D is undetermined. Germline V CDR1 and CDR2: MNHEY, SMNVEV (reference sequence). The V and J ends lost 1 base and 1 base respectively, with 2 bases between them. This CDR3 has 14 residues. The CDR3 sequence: CASSLWSGANVLTF. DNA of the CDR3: TGTGCCAGCAGTTTATGGTCTGGGGCCAACGTCCTGACTTTC.

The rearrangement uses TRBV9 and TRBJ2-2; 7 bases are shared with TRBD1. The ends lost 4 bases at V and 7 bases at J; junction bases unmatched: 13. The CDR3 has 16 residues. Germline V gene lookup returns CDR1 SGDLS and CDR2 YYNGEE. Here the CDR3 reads CASSPQGLLLSGELFF. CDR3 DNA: TGTGCCAGCAGCCCACAGGGGCTCCTCTTGAGCGGGGAGCTGTTTTTT.

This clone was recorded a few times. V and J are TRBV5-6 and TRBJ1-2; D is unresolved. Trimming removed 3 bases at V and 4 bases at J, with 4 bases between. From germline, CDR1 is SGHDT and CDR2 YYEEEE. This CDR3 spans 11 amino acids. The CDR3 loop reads CASSSGYGYTF. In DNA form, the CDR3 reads TGTGCCAGCAGCTCGGGCTATGGCTACACCTTC.

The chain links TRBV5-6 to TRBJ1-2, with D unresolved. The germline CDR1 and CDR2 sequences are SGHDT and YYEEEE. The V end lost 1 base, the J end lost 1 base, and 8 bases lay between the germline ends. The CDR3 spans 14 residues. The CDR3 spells CASSLSGSNYGYTF. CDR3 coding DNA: TGTGCCAGCAGCTTGAGCGGGAGTAACTATGGCTACACCTTC. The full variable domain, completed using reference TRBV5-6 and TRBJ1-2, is DAGVTQSPTHLIKTRGQQVTLRCSPKSGHDTVSWYQQALGQGPQFIFQYYEEEERQRGNFPDRFSGHQFPNYSSELNVNALLLGDSALYLCASSLSGSNYGYTFGSGTRLTVV.

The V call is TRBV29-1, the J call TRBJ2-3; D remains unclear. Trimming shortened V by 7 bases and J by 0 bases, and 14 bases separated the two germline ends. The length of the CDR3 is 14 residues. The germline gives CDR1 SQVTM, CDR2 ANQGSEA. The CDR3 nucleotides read TGCAGCGCCGAGGTCAAAACTAGCACAGATACGCAGTATTTT. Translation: CSAEVKTSTDTQYF.

CDR3 in amino acids: CASSSAGGPYNEQFF. The CDR3 bases are TGTGCCAGCAGTTCAGCGGGGGGCCCCTACAATGAGCAGTTCTTC. This rearrangement joins TRBV9 to TRBJ2-1; TRBD2 matches 9 bases. Germline V gives CDR1 SGDLS, CDR2 YYNGEE. The CDR3 is 15 residues long. V dropped 5 bases and J dropped 2; count of bases not matched to a gene: 5.

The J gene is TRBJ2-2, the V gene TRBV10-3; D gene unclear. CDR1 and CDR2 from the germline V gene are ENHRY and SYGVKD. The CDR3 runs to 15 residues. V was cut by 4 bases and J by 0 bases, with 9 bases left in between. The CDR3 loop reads CAISAGSANTGELFF. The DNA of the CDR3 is TGTGCCATCAGTGCAGGCAGCGCGAACACCGGGGAGCTGTTTTTT.

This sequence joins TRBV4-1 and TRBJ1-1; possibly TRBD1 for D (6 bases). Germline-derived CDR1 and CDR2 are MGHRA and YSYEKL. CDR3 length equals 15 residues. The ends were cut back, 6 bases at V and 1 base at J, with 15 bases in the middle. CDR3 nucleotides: TGCGCCAGCAGTCTGGACAGTCGACAGAACACTGAAGCTTTCTTT. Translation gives CASSLDSRQNTEAFF.

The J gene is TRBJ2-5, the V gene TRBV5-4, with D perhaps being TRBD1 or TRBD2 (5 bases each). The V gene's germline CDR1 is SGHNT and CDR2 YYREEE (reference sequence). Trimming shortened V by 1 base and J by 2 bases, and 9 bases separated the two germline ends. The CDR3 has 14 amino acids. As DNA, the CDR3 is TGTGCCAGCAGCTTGTGGGACGGTCAAGAGACCCAGTACTTC. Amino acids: CASSLWDGQETQYF.

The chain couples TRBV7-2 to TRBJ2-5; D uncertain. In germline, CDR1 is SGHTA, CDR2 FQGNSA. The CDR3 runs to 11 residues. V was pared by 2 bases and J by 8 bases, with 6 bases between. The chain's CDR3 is CASSLPGTQYF. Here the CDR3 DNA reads TGTGCCAGCAGCTTACCGGGTACCCAGTACTTC. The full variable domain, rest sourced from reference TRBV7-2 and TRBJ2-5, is GAGVSQSPSNKVTEKGKDVELRCDPISGHTALYWYRQSLGQGLEFLIYFQGNSAPDKSGLPSDRFSAERTGGSVSTLTIQRTQQEDSAVYLCASSLPGTQYFGPGTRLLVL.

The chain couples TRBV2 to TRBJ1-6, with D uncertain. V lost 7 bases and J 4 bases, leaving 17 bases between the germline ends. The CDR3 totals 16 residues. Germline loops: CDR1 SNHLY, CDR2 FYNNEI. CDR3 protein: CASTRSMEVYNSPLHF. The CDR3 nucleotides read TGTGCCAGCACCCGAAGTATGGAGGTTTATAATTCACCCCTCCACTTT.

The CDR3 loop reads CASSQINYGYTF. CDR3 bases: TGTGCCAGCAGCCAGATTAACTATGGCTACACCTTC. The chain joins TRBV12-3 or TRBV12-4 to TRBJ1-2; no clear D gene. V lost 6 bases and J 1 base, leaving 6 bases between the germline ends. CDR3 length: 12 residues.